These T cell receptor beta chains were read from a single sample in a study of T cell responses to AZD1222 COVID-19 vaccine. Assay used: immunoSEQ multiplex PCR; TCRdb lists only in-frame clones, some missing. This sample has tens of thousands of clones; just over 85% occur once, and the top ten carry 4.5% to 7%. Specimen: peripheral blood, collected 28 days after the second AZD1222 dose. These receptors all come from an adult who received the AZD1222 COVID-19 vaccine. Both conserved end residues are part of each CDR3. D genes are given only for firm matches. Clone size is shown for a subset of rows, as once, few, many or a class of expanded clone.

clone_size	v_call	j_call	d_call	cdr3_aa	cdr3_nt
NA	TRBV9	TRBJ2-5	TRBD2	CASSVAAGQETQYF	TGTGCCAGCAGCGTAGCAGCGGGACAAGAGACCCAGTACTTC
NA	TRBV7-9	TRBJ2-7	TRBD1	CASSRSGQASSYEQYF	TGTGCCAGCAGCCGATCGGGACAGGCGAGCTCCTACGAGCAGTACTTC
NA	TRBV25-1	TRBJ2-5	TRBD2	CASSESGGGETQYF	TGTGCCAGCAGTGAATCGGGCGGGGGGGAGACCCAGTACTTC
NA	TRBV3-1/TRBV3-2	TRBJ2-5	NA	CASSLQETQYF	TGTGCCAGCAGCCTGCAAGAGACCCAGTACTTC
NA	TRBV3-1/TRBV3-2	TRBJ1-1	NA	CASQVGTGGAFF	TGTGCCAGCCAGGTCGGGACGGGGGGAGCTTTCTTT
NA	TRBV6-1	TRBJ2-7	NA	CASSEGPLPGYEQYF	TGTGCCAGCAGTGAAGGTCCCCTTCCTGGCTACGAGCAGTACTTC
NA	TRBV7-3	TRBJ2-3	NA	CASSSQGATQYF	TGTGCCAGCAGCTCACAGGGTGCTACGCAGTATTTT
NA	TRBV19	TRBJ1-2	NA	CASSGAGYGYTF	TGTGCCAGTAGCGGGGCCGGCTATGGCTACACCTTC
NA	TRBV5-1	TRBJ2-2	NA	CASSLSPTGELFF	TGCGCCAGCAGCCTAAGCCCAACCGGGGAGCTGTTTTTT
NA	TRBV7-3	TRBJ2-7	TRBD2	CAIPGLAHYEQYF	TGTGCCATCCCGGGACTAGCACACTACGAGCAGTACTTC
NA	TRBV6-5	TRBJ2-1	NA	CASSIRQSPFF	TGTGCCAGCAGTATACGACAGAGCCCGTTCTTC
NA	TRBV27	TRBJ2-3	TRBD2	CASSQLAGGFGTDTQYF	TGTGCCAGCAGTCAACTAGCGGGTGGGTTTGGCACAGATACGCAGTATTTT
NA	TRBV5-1	TRBJ2-1	TRBD2	CASSGTSGHHNEQFF	TGCGCCAGCAGCGGGACTAGCGGCCACCACAATGAGCAGTTCTTC
NA	TRBV4-1	TRBJ1-2	NA	CASSQVSTINYGYTF	TGCGCCAGCAGCCAAGTCTCTACTATAAACTATGGCTACACCTTC
NA	TRBV11-2	TRBJ2-6	NA	CASSSPLSGANVLTF	TGTGCCAGCAGCTCGCCTCTCTCTGGGGCCAACGTCCTGACTTTC
NA	TRBV6-5	TRBJ1-2	NA	CASSSTGNYGYTF	TGTGCCAGCAGTTCCACAGGAAACTATGGCTACACCTTC
few	TRBV28	TRBJ2-3	TRBD2	CASSPYKAGVSTDTQYF	TGTGCCAGCAGCCCTTACAAAGCGGGAGTTTCGACAGATACGCAGTATTTT
NA	TRBV19	TRBJ2-1	TRBD1	CASSEGQGGYDEQFF	TGTGCCAGTAGTGAGGGACAGGGTGGTTACGATGAGCAGTTCTTC
NA	TRBV19	TRBJ1-1	NA	CASSIRDTEAFF	TGTGCCAGTAGCATCAGGGACACTGAAGCTTTCTTT
NA	TRBV18	TRBJ2-1	NA	CASSPLAGAYNEQFF	TGTGCCAGCTCACCACTGGCGGGGGCTTACAATGAGCAGTTCTTC
NA	TRBV7-2	TRBJ2-6	NA	CASSLKAGANVLTF	TGTGCCAGCAGTTTGAAAGCTGGGGCCAACGTCCTGACTTTC
NA	TRBV7-6	TRBJ2-7	TRBD2	CASSLEAGGTPTRYEQYF	TGTGCCAGCAGCTTAGAAGCGGGGGGGACTCCAACGCGATACGAGCAGTACTTC
NA	TRBV9	TRBJ2-3	TRBD2	CASSVEISGRGTDTQYF	TGTGCCAGCAGCGTAGAAATTAGCGGGAGAGGCACAGATACGCAGTATTTT
few	TRBV10-3	TRBJ1-5	NA	CVTSQGEGPQHF	TGTGTCACCTCACAGGGTGAAGGGCCCCAGCATTTT
NA	TRBV11-3	TRBJ1-1	NA	CASSLSGEGRTEAFF	TGTGCCAGCAGTCTGTCCGGTGAGGGAAGGACTGAAGCTTTCTTT
once	TRBV20-1	TRBJ2-7	NA	CSAPAGYEQYF	TGCAGTGCTCCAGCAGGCTACGAGCAGTACTTC
NA	TRBV28	TRBJ1-1	TRBD1	CASSLPGQVGVNTEAFF	TGTGCCAGCAGTTTACCGGGACAGGTCGGGGTGAACACTGAAGCTTTCTTT
once	TRBV10-3	TRBJ2-1	TRBD2	CAISGTSGRAEGQFF	TGTGCCATCAGTGGGACTAGCGGGAGGGCCGAGGGGCAGTTCTTC
once	TRBV6-4	TRBJ1-6	TRBD1	CASSDRDSPLHF	TGTGCCAGCAGCGACAGGGATTCACCCCTCCACTTT
NA	TRBV5-6	TRBJ2-3	NA	CASSLDLDTQYF	TGTGCCAGCAGCTTGGATCTAGATACGCAGTATTTT
NA	TRBV4-3	TRBJ2-2	NA	CASSQAGGGPGELFF	TGCGCCAGCAGCCAAGCCGGTGGGGGCCCCGGGGAGCTGTTTTTT
few	TRBV5-1	TRBJ2-4	NA	CASSLGSKNIQYF	TGCGCCAGCAGCTTAGGCAGCAAAAACATTCAGTACTTC
NA	TRBV10-2	TRBJ1-2	NA	CASRLAGGPYGYTF	TGCGCCAGCAGACTCGCGGGCGGGCCCTATGGCTACACCTTC
once	TRBV19	TRBJ2-7	NA	CASSMQGGDEQYF	TGTGCCAGTAGTATGCAGGGGGGGGACGAGCAGTACTTC
NA	TRBV7-2	TRBJ1-6	NA	CASSLVGVGGLNNSPLHF	TGTGCCAGCAGCTTAGTTGGGGTCGGAGGGCTCAATAATTCACCCCTCCACTTT
NA	TRBV9	TRBJ2-3	TRBD2	CASSVAHGTSVDTQYF	TGTGCCAGCAGCGTAGCTCACGGGACTAGTGTAGATACGCAGTATTTT
NA	TRBV27	TRBJ2-7	NA	CASSLPVRSYEQYF	TGTGCCAGCAGTTTACCGGTACGGTCTTACGAGCAGTACTTC
NA	TRBV19	TRBJ1-5	TRBD1	CASSTGQGRSGNQPQHF	TGTGCCAGTAGTACCGGACAGGGGAGGTCGGGCAATCAGCCCCAGCATTTT
NA	TRBV27	TRBJ2-7	NA	CASSLRGLAVRTSYEQYF	TGTGCCAGCAGTTTACGGGGGCTAGCCGTGAGGACCTCCTACGAGCAGTACTTC
NA	TRBV6-5	TRBJ2-1	TRBD2	CASSSSGRGGEQFF	TGTGCCAGCAGTTCTAGCGGGAGGGGAGGTGAGCAGTTCTTC
NA	TRBV7-3	TRBJ2-3	NA	CASSLGFSRATDTQYF	TGTGCCAGCAGCTTAGGTTTTAGCCGAGCCACAGATACGCAGTATTTT
NA	TRBV3-1/TRBV3-2	TRBJ2-2	TRBD2	CASSKRTSGSDRVGELFF	TGTGCCAGCTCAAAGCGGACTAGCGGGTCGGATCGGGTCGGGGAGCTGTTTTTT
NA	TRBV19	TRBJ2-7	TRBD1	CASTPTGIDEQYF	TGTGCCAGTACCCCGACAGGGATCGACGAGCAGTACTTC
NA	TRBV19	TRBJ1-4	NA	CASMGQGGAKLFF	TGTGCCAGTATGGGTCAGGGTGGTGCAAAACTGTTTTTT
NA	TRBV5-4	TRBJ1-1	NA	CASTSGPGNTEAFF	TGTGCCAGCACCAGCGGACCGGGAAACACTGAAGCTTTCTTT
NA	TRBV7-9	TRBJ2-7	NA	CASSSYQKKYEQYF	TGTGCCAGCAGCTCGTACCAGAAAAAATACGAGCAGTACTTC
NA	TRBV28	TRBJ2-5	TRBD2	CAGGLAGVETQYF	TGTGCCGGGGGACTAGCGGGAGTAGAGACCCAGTACTTC
NA	TRBV29-1	TRBJ1-4	TRBD1	CSVGQGREKLFF	TGCAGCGTTGGACAGGGGAGAGAAAAACTGTTTTTT